This T cell receptor beta chain comes out of a study of blood T cell repertoires in COVID-19. Original processing methods: How many nucleated cells were present was estimated from reference gene primer amplification. Sequenced by immunoSEQ multiplex PCR; TCRdb stores in-frame clones only, minus some. D and trimming come from the DNA, and the V and J calls and clone size come from that table. The table has about 87,000 clones, around 75% seen once. The V end lost 2 bases, the J end lost 0 bases, and 12 bases lay between the germline ends. The CDR3 length is 16 residues. Looked up from germline, CDR1 is MNHEY and CDR2 is SVGAGI.

This receptor was identified in a woman aged 50 to 65 with acute or convalescent COVID-19. The chain has TRBV6-5 and TRBJ2-3; weak D call: TRBD1 (5 bases). The specimen sequenced was peripheral blood. The CDR3 is CASSYLQATSTDTQYF. The DNA of the CDR3 is TGTGCCAGCAGTTACCTACAGGCAACTAGCACAGATACGCAGTATTTT.